The 11 T cell receptor beta chains below come from one sample, sequenced in a study of spatial heterogeneity in lung cancer. TCRdb reprocessed the 5' RACE reads with MiXCR, giving one entry per CDR3 protein. This sample yields roughly 82,000 distinct CDR3 sequences, of which over 9.5% are seen a single time; approximately 4.2% belongs to the top ten. Time point in this sample: sample taken at primary tumor resection. Whole RNA from tumor, nontumor lung or frozen PBMC was sequenced unsorted. This sample comprised PBMCs, obtained at surgery. The receptor set was obtained from a male donor with early-stage non-small cell lung cancer.

Only one count was recorded for this clonotype. The rearrangement uses TRBV7-3 and TRBJ2-1, with TRBD2 matching over 12 bases. Germline CDR1 and CDR2: SGHTA and FQGTGA. V shed 4 bases, J shed 4 bases, and the junction held 2 bases outside the gene matches. The CDR3 contains 15 residues. CDR3 sequence: CASSSGTSGYNEQFF. The CDR3 DNA sequence: TGTGCCAGCAGCTCCGGGACTAGCGGGTACAATGAGCAGTTCTTC.

The chain uses TRBV29-1 and TRBJ2-5, with D hard to call. Germline V gene sequence: CDR1 SQVTM, CDR2 ANQGSEA. Between the trimmed V and J ends, which lost 4 bases and 5 bases, there was a span of 17 bases. This CDR3 has 14 amino acids. DNA of the CDR3: TGCAGCGTTGGACTCTCCTCTGGAGAGGAGACCCAGTACTTC. Residues: CSVGLSSGEETQYF. The full variable domain, rest sourced from reference TRBV29-1 and TRBJ2-5, is SAVISQKPSRDICQRGTSLTIQCQVDSQVTMMFWYRQQPGQSLTLIATANQGSEATYESGFVIDKFPISRPNLTFSTLTVSNMSPEDSSIYLCSVGLSSGEETQYFGPGTRLLVL.

The gene calls are TRBV20-1 and TRBJ2-3; 9 positions match TRBD2. This CDR3 has 17 residues. Germline CDR1 DFQATT, CDR2 SNEGSKA (reference sequence). The trim removed 3 bases at V and 2 bases at J, leaving 12 bases unmatched. The CDR3 DNA sequence: TGCAGTGCTAGGGGACGCGGGTTAGCGGGGGCCACAGATACGCAGTATTTT. Residues: CSARGRGLAGATDTQYF.

The CDR3 loop reads CASSYSQETQYF. Here the CDR3 DNA reads TGTGCCAGCAGCTACTCCCAAGAGACCCAGTACTTC. The chain combines TRBV7-8 with TRBJ2-5; no reliable D call. The CDR3 contains 12 residues. Germline CDR1 SGHVS, CDR2 FQNEAQ. Between the trimmed V and J ends, which lost 4 bases and 1 base, there was a span of 4 bases.

This clonotype was found a few times. The chain links TRBV5-1 to TRBJ1-3, with D hard to call. Trimming pared 0 bases from V and 0 bases from J, leaving 10 bases between. The CDR3 loop spans 16 amino acids. The germline V gene has CDR1 SGHRS and CDR2 YFSETQ. As DNA, the CDR3 is TGCGCCAGCAGCTTGGAGGGCTCTAGCTCTGGAAACACCATATATTTT. Its translation: CASSLEGSSSGNTIYF. The full variable domain, its missing parts supplied by reference TRBV5-1 and TRBJ1-3, is KAGVTQTPRYLIKTRGQQVTLSCSPISGHRSVSWYQQTPGQGLQFLFEYFSETQRNKGNFPGRFSGRQFSNSRSEMNVSTLELGDSALYLCASSLEGSSSGNTIYFGEGSWLTVV.

The table lists this clonotype with a few counts. CDR3 DNA: TGTGCCAGTTGCGACAGACTCTCAACTAATGAAAAACTGTTTTTT. This encodes CASCDRLSTNEKLFF. This chain connects TRBV19 to TRBJ1-4, with a possible D match to TRBD1 (5 bases). The CDR3 is made up of 15 amino acids. The germline gives CDR1 LNHDA, CDR2 SQIVND (reference sequence). The V gene lost 8 bases and the J gene lost 0 bases, with 13 bases spanning the gap.

This clonotype came up a few times. This chain links TRBV7-3 with TRBJ2-1, with 11 bases lining up with TRBD1. V lost 5 bases to trimming and J lost 3 bases; unmatched junction nucleotides: 6. Germline V gene lookup returns CDR1 SGHTA and CDR2 FQGTGA. The CDR3 sequence is 16 residues long. DNA for the CDR3: TGTGCCAGCAGCCGGACAGGGGGCAAGAACTACAATGAGCAGTTCTTC. Translation: CASSRTGGKNYNEQFF. The full variable domain, rest sourced from reference TRBV7-3 and TRBJ2-1, is GAGVSQTPSNKVTEKGKYVELRCDPISGHTALYWYRQSLGQGPEFLIYFQGTGAADDSGLPNDRFFAVRPEGSVSTLKIQRTERGDSAVYLCASSRTGGKNYNEQFFGPGTRLTVL.

This clonotype was counted only a few times. J is TRBJ1-1 and V is TRBV12-3 or TRBV12-4, with D possibly TRBD1 on 5 matching bases. CDR3 length equals 13 residues. V was cut by 4 bases and J by 3 bases, with 9 bases left in between. CDR3 DNA: TGTGCCAGCAGTTCCCCAGGGTACACTGAAGCTTTCTTT. Protein sequence: CASSSPGYTEAFF.

There are a few counts of this clonotype. The J gene is TRBJ2-6, the V gene TRBV9, with no clear D. Germline CDR1 and CDR2: SGDLS and YYNGEE. Trimming cost V 3 bases and J 4 bases, with 8 bases left between them. The CDR3 is 14 amino acids. The CDR3 nucleotides are TGTGCCAGCAGCGCATACCCCGGGGCCAACGTCCTGACTTTC. This gives the protein CASSAYPGANVLTF.

The rearrangement joins TRBV6-1 to TRBJ2-1, with D unclear. Between the trimmed V and J ends, which lost 1 base and 4 bases, there was a span of 8 bases. Germline V gene sequence: CDR1 MNHNS, CDR2 SASEGT. The CDR3 extends over 14 amino acids. CDR3 loop: CASSEGAEYNEQFF. Here the CDR3 DNA reads TGTGCCAGCAGTGAAGGGGCGGAATACAATGAGCAGTTCTTC.

Many counts were recorded for this clonotype. The V and J genes are TRBV29-1 and TRBJ2-3; D is uncertain. The CDR3 runs to 12 residues. Germline CDR1 SQVTM, CDR2 ANQGSEA. CDR3 DNA: TGCAGTGCCAAGGGTCCCACAGATACGCAGTATTTT. It specifies CSAKGPTDTQYF.